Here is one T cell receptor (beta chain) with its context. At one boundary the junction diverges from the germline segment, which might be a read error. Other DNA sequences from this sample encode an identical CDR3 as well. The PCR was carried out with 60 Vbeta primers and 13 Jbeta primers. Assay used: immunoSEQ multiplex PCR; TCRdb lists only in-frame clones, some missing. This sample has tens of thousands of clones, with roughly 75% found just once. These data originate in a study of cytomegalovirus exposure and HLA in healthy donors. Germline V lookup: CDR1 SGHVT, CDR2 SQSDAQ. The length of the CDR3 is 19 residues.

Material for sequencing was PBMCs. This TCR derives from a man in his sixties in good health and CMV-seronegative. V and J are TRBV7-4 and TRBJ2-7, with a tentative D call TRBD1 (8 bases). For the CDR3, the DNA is TGCGCCAGCAGCTTGATAAGTGGGACCACAGGGGGGGACTCCTACGAGCAGTACTTC. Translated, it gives CASSLISGTTGGDSYEQYF. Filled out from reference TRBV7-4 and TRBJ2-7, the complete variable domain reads GAGVSQSPRYKVAKRGRDVALRCDSISGHVTLYWYRQTLGQGSEVLTYSQSDAQRDKSGRPSGRFSAERPERSVSTLKIQRTEQGDSAVYLCASSLISGTTGGDSYEQYFGPGTRLTVT.